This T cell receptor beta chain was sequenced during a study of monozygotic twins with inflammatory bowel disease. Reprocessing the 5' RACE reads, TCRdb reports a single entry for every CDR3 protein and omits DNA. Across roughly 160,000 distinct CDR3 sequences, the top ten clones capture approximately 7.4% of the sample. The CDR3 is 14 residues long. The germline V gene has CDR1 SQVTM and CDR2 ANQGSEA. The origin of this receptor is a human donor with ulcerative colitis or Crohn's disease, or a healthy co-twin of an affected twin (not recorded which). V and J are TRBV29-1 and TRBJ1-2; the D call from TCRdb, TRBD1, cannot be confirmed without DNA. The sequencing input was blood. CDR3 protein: CSVEGWDSAYGYTF.